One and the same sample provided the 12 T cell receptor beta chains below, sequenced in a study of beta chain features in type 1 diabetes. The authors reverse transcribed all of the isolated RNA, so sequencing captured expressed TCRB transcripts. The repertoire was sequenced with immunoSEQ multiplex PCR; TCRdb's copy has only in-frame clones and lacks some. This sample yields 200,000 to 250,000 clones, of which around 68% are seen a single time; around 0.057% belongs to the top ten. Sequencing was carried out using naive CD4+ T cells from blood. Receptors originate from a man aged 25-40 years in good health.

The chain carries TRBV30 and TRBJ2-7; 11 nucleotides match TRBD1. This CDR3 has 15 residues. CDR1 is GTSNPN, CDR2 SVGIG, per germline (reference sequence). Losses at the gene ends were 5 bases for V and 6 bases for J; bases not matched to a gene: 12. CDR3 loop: CAWARHRDRGTEQYF. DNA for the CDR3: TGTGCCTGGGCACGACACCGGGACAGGGGGACCGAGCAGTACTTC.

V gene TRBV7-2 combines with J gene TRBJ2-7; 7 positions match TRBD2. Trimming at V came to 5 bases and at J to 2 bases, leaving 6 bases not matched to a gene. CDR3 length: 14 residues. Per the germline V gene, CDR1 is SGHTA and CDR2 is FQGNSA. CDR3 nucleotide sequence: TGTGCCAGCAGCCCGAGGACTAGAGCCTACGAGCAGTACTTC. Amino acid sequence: CASSPRTRAYEQYF.

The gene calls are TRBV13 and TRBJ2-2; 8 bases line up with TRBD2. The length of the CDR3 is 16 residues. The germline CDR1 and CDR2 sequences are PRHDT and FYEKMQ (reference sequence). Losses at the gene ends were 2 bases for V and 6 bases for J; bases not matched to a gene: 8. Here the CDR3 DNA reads TGTGCCAGCAGCTTATTTCCCGGACTAGCCCCCGGGGAGCTGTTTTTT. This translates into CASSLFPGLAPGELFF.

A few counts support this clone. CDR3 sequence: CASSYHTATSGRGNEQFF. As DNA, the CDR3 is TGTGCCAGCAGTTATCACACTGCCACTAGCGGGAGAGGCAATGAGCAGTTCTTC. The chain has TRBV27 and TRBJ2-1, with TRBD2 matching over 11 bases. From germline, CDR1 is MNHEY and CDR2 SMNVEV (reference sequence). The CDR3 extends over 18 amino acids. V shed 4 bases and J 6 bases; nucleotides not matched to a gene: 14.

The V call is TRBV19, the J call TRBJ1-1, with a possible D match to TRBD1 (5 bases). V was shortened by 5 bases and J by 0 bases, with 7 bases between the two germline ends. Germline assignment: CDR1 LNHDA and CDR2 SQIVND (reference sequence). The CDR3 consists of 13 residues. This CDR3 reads CASSQTVNTEAFF. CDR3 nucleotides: TGTGCCAGTAGTCAGACAGTGAACACTGAAGCTTTCTTT.

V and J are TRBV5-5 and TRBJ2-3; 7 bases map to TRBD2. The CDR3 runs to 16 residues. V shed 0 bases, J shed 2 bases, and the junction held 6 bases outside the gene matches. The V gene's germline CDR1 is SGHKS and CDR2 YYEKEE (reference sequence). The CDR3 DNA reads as TGTGCCAGCAGCTTGGGGGCTAGCGGAAACACAGATACGCAGTATTTT. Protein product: CASSLGASGNTDTQYF.

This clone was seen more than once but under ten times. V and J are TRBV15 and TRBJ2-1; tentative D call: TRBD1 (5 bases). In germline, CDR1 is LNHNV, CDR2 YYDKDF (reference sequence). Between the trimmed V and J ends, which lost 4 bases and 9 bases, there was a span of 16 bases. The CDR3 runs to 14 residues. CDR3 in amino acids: CATSTRVGYAEQFF. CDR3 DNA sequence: TGTGCCACCAGCACCAGGGTTGGGTACGCTGAGCAGTTCTTC.

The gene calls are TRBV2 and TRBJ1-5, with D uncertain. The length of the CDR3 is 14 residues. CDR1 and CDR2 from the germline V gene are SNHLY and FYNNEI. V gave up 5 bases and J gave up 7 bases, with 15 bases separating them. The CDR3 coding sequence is TGTGCCAGCAGTCAGACGGGTGCGGTCCAGCCCCAGCATTTT. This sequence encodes CASSQTGAVQPQHF.

The CDR3 DNA follows: TGTGCCATCAGTGAGTCGAATCCAGATACGCAGTATTTT. Translation: CAISESNPDTQYF. The chain links TRBV10-3 to TRBJ2-3; D unresolved. Germline V gives CDR1 ENHRY, CDR2 SYGVKD. V was shortened by 0 bases and J by 4 bases, with 5 bases between the two germline ends. CDR3 length equals 13 residues.

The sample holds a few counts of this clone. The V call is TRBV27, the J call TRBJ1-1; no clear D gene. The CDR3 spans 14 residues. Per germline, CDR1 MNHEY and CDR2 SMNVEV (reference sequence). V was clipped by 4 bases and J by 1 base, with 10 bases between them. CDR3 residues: CASSSPRRNTEAFF. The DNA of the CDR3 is TGTGCCAGCAGTTCCCCTCGGCGGAACACTGAAGCTTTCTTT.

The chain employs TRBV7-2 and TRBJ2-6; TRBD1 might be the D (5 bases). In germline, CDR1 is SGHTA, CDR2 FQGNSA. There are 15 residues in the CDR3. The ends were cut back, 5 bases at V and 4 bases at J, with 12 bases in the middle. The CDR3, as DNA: TGTGCCAGCAGCCTCACAGGCGCCGGGGCCAACGTCCTGACTTTC. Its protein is CASSLTGAGANVLTF.

This CDR3 reads CASRLSGRAREQYF. The CDR3 DNA is TGTGCCAGCAGACTTAGCGGGAGGGCCCGAGAGCAGTACTTC. This chain joins TRBV27 and TRBJ2-7, with TRBD2 identical over 11 bases. V gave up 6 bases and J gave up 7 bases; unmatched junction bases: 8. The CDR3 spans 14 residues. Germline values: CDR1 MNHEY, CDR2 SMNVEV (reference sequence).